A selection of T cell receptor beta chains follows, all from one sample in a study of technical replicates of blood from a few donors. Profiling relied on immunoSEQ multiplex PCR, and the TCRdb table lists in-frame clones only, not all of them. The table shows around 80,000 clones, with roughly 98% occurring only once. The sequenced material came from T cells isolated from PBMCs. These receptors all stem from a human donor in good health. Both conserved end residues are part of each CDR3. A D gene is named only where the DNA matches it firmly. Where a row states a size, it is once, few, many or the class of an expanded clone; other rows omit it.

j_call clone_size v_call d_call cdr3_nt cdr3_aa
TRBJ1-1 once TRBV5-1 TRBD1 TGCGCCAGCAGTTTTGGACAGGGGTCGCCTGAAGCTTTCTTT CASSFGQGSPEAFF
TRBJ2-3 - TRBV9 - TGTGCCAGCAGCGTACTGAGCGCTGGGACAGATACGCAGTATTTT CASSVLSAGTDTQYF
TRBJ1-5 - TRBV28 TRBD1 TGTGCCAGCAACCCACCAGGGGGCTATAGCAATCAGCCCCAGCATTTT CASNPPGGYSNQPQHF
TRBJ2-3 - TRBV5-6 - TGTGCCAGCGGAAGTATAACAGGGTTGGATACGCAGTATTTT CASGSITGLDTQYF
TRBJ1-1 - TRBV7-8 TRBD1 TGTGCCAGCAGCTCCCAGGGGGCCGGGCCTGAAGCTTTCTTT CASSSQGAGPEAFF
TRBJ1-5 - TRBV27 - TGTGCCAGCAGTCCCCAGGGCCGGAATCAGCCCCAGCATTTT CASSPQGRNQPQHF
TRBJ2-1 - TRBV15 - TGTGCCACCAGCATAACGGCAGGGGAATACAATGAGCAGTTCTTC CATSITAGEYNEQFF
TRBJ2-2 - TRBV10-3 - TGTGCCATCAGTGAGTCCGTCAGGGGCACCGGGGAGCTGTTTTTT CAISESVRGTGELFF
TRBJ2-2 - TRBV4-1 - TGCGCCAGCAGCCAAGTCTTGGTCAGTACCGGGGAGCTGTTTTTT CASSQVLVSTGELFF
TRBJ2-7 - TRBV30 TRBD1 TGTGCCTGGAGCGACAGGGGGCAATCTACCTACGAGCAGTACTTC CAWSDRGQSTYEQYF
TRBJ1-3 - TRBV2 - TGTGCCAGCAGTGGGCAGGACAGCTCGCTGAGCACCATATATTTT CASSGQDSSLSTIYF
TRBJ1-1 - TRBV29-1 - TGCAGCGTTGCCAGTTCCTCCTGGCAGGGTATGAACACTGAAGCTTTCTTT CSVASSSWQGMNTEAFF
TRBJ2-1 - TRBV28 TRBD2 TGTGCCAGCAGTTTGAGAACTAGCGGGGGGGCCTACAATGAGCAGTTCTTC CASSLRTSGGAYNEQFF
TRBJ2-2 - TRBV9 TRBD1 TGTGCCAGCAGCGCCCCCCCTGGACAGGACTCTCTAAACACCGGGGAGCTGTTTTTT CASSAPPGQDSLNTGELFF
TRBJ1-5 - TRBV27 - TGTGCCAGCAGTTTCCAGGGTCCCGGACAGCCCCAGCATTTT CASSFQGPGQPQHF
TRBJ2-7 - TRBV6-1 - TGTGCCAGCACCAGCGGTCAGGGGCTCTACGAGCAGTACTTC CASTSGQGLYEQYF
TRBJ1-1 - TRBV4-1 - TGCGCCAGCAGCCAAGATCCTAGAGGGGGCACTGAAGCTTTCTTT CASSQDPRGGTEAFF
TRBJ2-5 once TRBV6-1 - TGTGCCAGCACCAGAGGCCAAGAGACCCAGTACTTC CASTRGQETQYF
TRBJ1-1 - TRBV6-5 - TGTGCCACACGCAAAGAGAGGATGAACACTGAAGCTTTCTTT CATRKERMNTEAFF
TRBJ1-2 - TRBV5-1 - TGCGCCAGCAGCTTGGCTCAGGGGTCGGGGGGCTACACCTTC CASSLAQGSGGYTF
TRBJ1-1 - TRBV2 TRBD1 TGTGCCAGCAGCGGGGGGACAGGGGGCACTGAAGCTTTCTTT CASSGGTGGTEAFF
TRBJ1-2 - TRBV9 - TGTGCCAGCAGCGTTGGGGGGGCGTATGGCTACACCTTC CASSVGGAYGYTF
TRBJ2-7 - TRBV9 - TGTGCCAGCAGCGTAGCCGAGGGCCGAGGGTCCTACGAGCAGTACTTC CASSVAEGRGSYEQYF
TRBJ2-7 once TRBV7-2 - TGTGCCAGCAGCTTAGCGGGAAGCGGTTCCTACGAGCAGTACTTC CASSLAGSGSYEQYF
TRBJ1-2 - TRBV18 - TGTGCCAGCTCGACCGGGTCAGCTAACTATGGCTACACCTTC CASSTGSANYGYTF
TRBJ1-1 - TRBV30 - TGTGCCTGGAGTGTAGGTGAGGTCCGGGGAATAACTTGCGTTTTGGACACTGAAGCTTTCTTT CAWSVGEVRGITCVLDTEAFF
TRBJ1-2 - TRBV6-5 - TGTGCCAGCAGAATGACAGAATCGTATGGCTACACCTTC CASRMTESYGYTF
TRBJ1-1 - TRBV7-9 - TGTGCCAGCAGCTTACAGGGGCTATCGTCAGATGCTTTCTTT CASSLQGLSSDAFF
TRBJ2-7 - TRBV7-8 TRBD1 TGTGCCAGCAGCAGGACAGGGGAGGTGCAGTACTTC CASSRTGEVQYF
TRBJ2-1 - TRBV5-4 TRBD2 TGTGCCAGCAGCCAAGATCAAAGGACTAGCGCGTACAATGAGCAGTTCTTC CASSQDQRTSAYNEQFF
TRBJ2-3 - TRBV6-5 - TGTGCCAGCAGTTACGCCAGGGTGGTTCGCACAGATACGCAGTATTTT CASSYARVVRTDTQYF
TRBJ2-7 once TRBV14 - TGTGCCAGCAGCCAAGGAGCCGGCTCCTACGAGCAGTACTTC CASSQGAGSYEQYF
TRBJ1-4 - TRBV14 TRBD1 TGTGCCAGCAGCCCGACAGGGGGTCGTGAAAAACTGTTTTTT CASSPTGGREKLFF
TRBJ1-5 - TRBV5-4 - TGTGCCAGCAGCTTTGGGGGACAAACAAATCAGCCCCAGCATTTT CASSFGGQTNQPQHF
TRBJ2-1 - TRBV6-4 - TGTGCCAGCGGCATCTTCTTTGCGGAGTTCTTC CASGIFFAEFF
TRBJ2-7 - TRBV5-1 - TGCGCCAGCAGCTTGGAAGGGAGTAGGTACGAGCAGTACTTC CASSLEGSRYEQYF
TRBJ2-2 once TRBV5-1 TRBD1 TGCGCCAGCAGCTTGGCCCGGACAGGGCCAAACGGGGAGCTGTTTTTT CASSLARTGPNGELFF
TRBJ2-7 - TRBV6-5 TRBD1 TGTGCCAGCAGTCTACGGACAGGAATCTACGAGCAGTACTTC CASSLRTGIYEQYF
TRBJ2-6 - TRBV19 - TGTGCCAGTAGGGAACCGGGAAGACCCTTCTCTGGGGCCAACGTCCTGACTTTC CASREPGRPFSGANVLTF
TRBJ2-5 - TRBV6-6 - TGTGCCAGCAGTTACTTGGAGGCCCAGTACTTC CASSYLEAQYF
TRBJ2-5 - TRBV29-1 TRBD2 TGCAGCGTACGGACTAGCGGGGGGGCCTCCAGCGAGACCCAGTACTTC CSVRTSGGASSETQYF
TRBJ2-1 - TRBV6-5 TRBD2 TGTGCCAGCAGTATTACTAGCGCCTCTTACAATGAGCAGTTCTTC CASSITSASYNEQFF
TRBJ2-5 - TRBV18 TRBD2 TGTGCCAGCTCACCACCGGGAGTAGCGGGAGGAGAGACCCAGTACTTC CASSPPGVAGGETQYF
TRBJ2-2 once TRBV5-6 TRBD2 TGTGCCAGCAGCTTACGTTCTAGCGGGAGCCCCGGGGAGCTGTTTTTT CASSLRSSGSPGELFF
TRBJ2-1 - TRBV7-2 TRBD2 TGTGCCAGCAGCTTAGGGCTACTAGCGGGGGGGTACAATGAGCAGTTCTTC CASSLGLLAGGYNEQFF
TRBJ1-3 once TRBV7-9 TRBD1 TGTGCCAGCAGCACGGGACAGGAGAGAAACACCATATATTTT CASSTGQERNTIYF